This record looks at one T cell receptor (beta chain) sequence and its context. There are many counts of this clonotype. What antigen it recognizes has not been identified. Per-base quality was not reported, and no clone a single base away is much larger than it. Explained via the paper, the time point label denotes: patch test 2, 6 weeks after DPC sensitization. The sample's treatment or condition label, in plain terms: therapeutic diphenylcyclopropenone sensitization with weekly scalp DPC. Unfractionated whole blood was collected in Tempus Blood RNA tubes, and total RNA was extracted from that blood. At each patch-test visit, blood was drawn before the patch test was applied. Patients were eligible if aged 18 to 70, diagnosed with alopecia and judged suitable for DPC therapy, and pregnant patients were excluded. V and J are trimmed by 3 bases and 5 bases, and the gene matches miss 3 bases of the junction. The CDR3 numbers 13 residues from cysteine through phenylalanine. The only DNA kept is the CDR3, 39 bases in frame from the first base. CDR1 and CDR2 are read off the germline V gene (reference sequence) as SEHNR and FQNEAQ.

The library was built by means of RACE. Instrument used: NextSeq 500. Library preparation attached unique molecular identifiers to individual cDNA molecules for quantitative, reproducible TCR counting. Per the authors' processing: The median number of TCRs per sample was some 100,000, ranging from roughly 23,224 to 690,600. V, J and CDR3 annotation of the TCR reads was carried out using the Decombinator software suite. To make PS versus PT1 abundance plots, every sample was subsampled to the same number of TCRs (28,000). TCRs were defined as expanded if absent before sensitization and observed at least eight times at the 2-week time point. Starting from the raw public reads, TCRdb applied fastp trimming at Q25, assembled clones with MiXCR and retained in-frame beta chains. Rows are unified per CDR3 protein, each entry keeping the most common DNA and genes. It is TCRdb's table, rather than the study itself, that gives the V and J calls and clone size. Present in this sample are 35,000 to 45,000 distinct CDR3 sequences, 9.5% to 10% of which were seen just once. Jointly, the top ten make up 11% to 15% of the sample.

The data were obtained in a study of human T cells and chemical hapten exposure (TCRdb year 2021). Regarding the study in general: For sensitization, 2% DPC in acetone was applied to a 2 cm by 2 cm area of upper inner arm skin. Weekly therapeutic DPC doses were additionally applied to the scalp of patients throughout the roughly 23-week study period. Patch testing on the upper back used Finn chambers containing 0.01% DPC, with scoring done after 6 days according to International Contact Dermatitis Research Group standards. Most of the patients in the cohort were female, and the cohort covered alopecia areata with under or over 50% scalp involvement, alopecia totalis and alopecia universalis. Libraries were pooled for sequencing, and per-sample TCR yields varied mainly because of small differences in library volumes within the pool. The study tracked peripheral blood TCR repertoire changes in vivo during primary and secondary sensitization to the hapten diphenylcyclopropenone (DPC) in alopecia patients. Blood was sampled from patients pre-sensitization (week 0) and at 2, 6 and about 24 weeks after DPC sensitization. Nearly 30 alopecia patients provided blood for TCR sequencing at one to four time points (pre-sensitization, 2, 6 and 24 weeks). Each blood RNA sample was used to sequence both TCR alpha and TCR beta chains. The paper's findings and limits, for the study overall: No change with DPC sensitization was found in the number of TCRs above 1 in 1000 frequency, and no evidence of global repertoire structure alterations was found. Patch test score correlated positively with the number of PT1 expanded TCRs, reaching significance at thresholds 8, 16 and 32 but not at 4. Because all patients had alopecia, a presumed autoimmune disease, the immune response of the patients might differ from that of healthy individuals. Repeated subsampling changed both the strength of the expansion versus patch-test correlation and the threshold at which that correlation became significant. Expanded TCRs formed significantly more large CDR3 similarity clusters than pre-sensitization or healthy control sets, consistent with antigen-driven responses.

The receptor was derived from a woman aged 30 to 39 with alopecia areata. Some clones in this sample may be carry-over from other donors' samples. Sequences were derived from whole blood, sampled in connection with sensitization to the hapten diphenylcyclopropenone (DPC). This sequence uses TRBV7-9 and TRBJ2-7, with 8 middle bases fitting TRBD2. The nucleotide sequence reads TGTGCCAGCAGCTTTCGGCGGGGGGACGAGCAGTACTTC. Its translation is CASSFRRGDEQYF.